One sample yielded the 26 T cell receptor beta chains listed below, sequenced in a study of human T cells and chemical hapten exposure. The time point denotes: patch test 3, about 24 weeks after DPC sensitization. Treatment given: therapeutic diphenylcyclopropenone sensitization with weekly scalp DPC. TCRdb ran MiXCR on the RACE reads and lists one entry per CDR3 protein. The data show 62,000 or so distinct CDR3 sequences, approximately 11% seen once. The sample was whole blood, taken in connection with sensitization to the hapten diphenylcyclopropenone (DPC). The source is a woman between 25 and 40 years old with alopecia areata. Some clones in this sample may be carry-over from other donors' samples.

The chain combines TRBV7-2 with TRBJ1-5; D is perhaps TRBD1 (6 bases). This CDR3 comprises 14 residues. The V end lost 5 bases, the J end lost 4 bases, and 12 bases lay between the germline ends. CDR1 is SGHTA, CDR2 FQGNSA, per germline. Here the CDR3 reads CASSTGGGNQPQHF. CDR3 DNA: TGTGCCAGCAGCACGGGAGGGGGGAATCAGCCCCAGCATTTT.

This clonotype was observed many times. For the CDR3, the DNA is TGCAGTGCTGTCCCGGGACAGGGGGATGGCGATGGCTACACCTTC. This codes for CSAVPGQGDGDGYTF. This chain links TRBV20-1 with TRBJ1-2; 11 bases line up with TRBD1. This CDR3 comprises 15 residues. Germline values: CDR1 DFQATT, CDR2 SNEGSKA (reference sequence). The V and J ends lost 5 bases and 6 bases, in that order; junction bases with no gene match: 11.

This clonotype was seen a few times. The gene calls are TRBV18 and TRBJ2-7; 8 bases align to TRBD1. V lost 3 bases to trimming and J lost 6 bases; unmatched junction nucleotides: 7. This CDR3 has 14 amino acids. Germline values: CDR1 KGHSH, CDR2 LQKENI. The CDR3 region has the DNA TGTGCCAGCTCACCGGACAGGGTAGTTCTCGAGCAGTACTTC. This translates into CASSPDRVVLEQYF.

The J gene is TRBJ2-3, the V gene TRBV28; 11 positions agree with TRBD2. This CDR3 spans 16 amino acids. Per the germline V gene, CDR1 is MDHEN and CDR2 is SYDVKM. After removal of 3 bases from V and 2 bases from J, the junction contained 4 bases not matched to a gene. CDR3 sequence: CASSFVAGGNTDTQYF. The CDR3, as DNA: TGTGCCAGCAGTTTCGTAGCGGGGGGGAACACAGATACGCAGTATTTT. The full variable domain, rest sourced from reference TRBV28 and TRBJ2-3, is DVKVTQSSRYLVKRTGEKVFLECVQDMDHENMFWYRQDPGLGLRLIYFSYDVKMKEKGDIPEGYSVSREKKERFSLILESASTNQTSMYLCASSFVAGGNTDTQYFGPGTRLTVL.

Ten or more counts support this clonotype. The V and J genes are TRBV7-6 and TRBJ2-2; D uncertain. The CDR3 length is 14 residues. CDR1 SGHVS and CDR2 FNYEAQ come from the germline V gene. V dropped 1 base and J dropped 6 bases, with 9 bases sitting between them. The CDR3 coding sequence is TGTGCCAGCAGCTTAGGACCTGTGCCCGGGGAGCTGTTTTTT. Translating it yields CASSLGPVPGELFF.

This clonotype was seen ten or more times. The rearrangement joins TRBV5-1 to TRBJ2-5; TRBD1 might be the D (5 bases). Trimming stripped 6 bases from V and 0 bases from J, with 15 bases between. This CDR3 comprises 15 residues. In germline, CDR1 is SGHRS, CDR2 YFSETQ. The CDR3 coding sequence is TGCGCCAGCACCCTGGGTTTCAGGGACCAAGAGACCCAGTACTTC. This encodes CASTLGFRDQETQYF.

This clonotype appeared a few times. The J gene is TRBJ2-1, the V gene TRBV9, with 8 positions matching TRBD2. The CDR3 extends over 13 amino acids. Germline trimming cut 7 bases from V and 9 bases from J; bases unmatched to any gene: 9. CDR1 SGDLS and CDR2 YYNGEE come from the germline V gene. The CDR3 sequence is CASSGLAGGEQFF. The CDR3 DNA reads TGTGCCAGCTCAGGACTAGCCGGGGGTGAGCAGTTCTTC.

The chain employs TRBV7-6 and TRBJ2-1, with D uncertain. The CDR3 has 16 residues. Germline V lookup: CDR1 SGHVS, CDR2 FNYEAQ. The V and J ends lost 5 bases and 0 bases respectively, with 14 bases between them. The CDR3 DNA reads as TGTGCCAGCAGCCCTAGGCCCCCCGGCTCCTACAATGAGCAGTTCTTC. It specifies CASSPRPPGSYNEQFF.

Only a few counts were recorded for this clonotype. This CDR3 reads CASSVDPGATYEQYF. Here the CDR3 DNA reads TGCGCCAGCAGCGTCGATCCGGGGGCGACCTACGAGCAGTACTTC. The V gene is TRBV5-1, the J gene TRBJ2-7; possibly TRBD1 or TRBD2 for D (6 bases each). Looked up from germline, CDR1 is SGHRS and CDR2 is YFSETQ. Trimming left V 4 bases short and J 2 bases short, with 16 bases between. CDR3 length: 15 amino acids.

V and J are TRBV4-3 and TRBJ2-7; D is unresolved. The CDR3 extends over 13 amino acids. CDR1 LGHNA and CDR2 YSLEER come from the germline V gene. V gave up 0 bases and J gave up 4 bases, with 7 bases separating them. CDR3 in amino acids: CASSQDLEYEQYF. CDR3 DNA sequence: TGCGCCAGCAGCCAAGATCTAGAGTACGAGCAGTACTTC.

The table lists this clonotype with many counts. The chain recombines TRBV12-3 or TRBV12-4 with TRBJ1-5; D gene unclear. The V and J ends lost 6 bases and 0 bases respectively, with 12 bases between them. This CDR3 has 15 amino acids. DNA for the CDR3: TGTGCCAGCAGGCATCCAAGCGATAGCAATCAGCCCCAGCATTTT. It codes for CASRHPSDSNQPQHF.

The sample holds a few counts of this clonotype. J is TRBJ2-5 and V is TRBV12-3 or TRBV12-4; TRBD2 agrees at 10 bases. V lost 1 base to trimming and J lost 9 bases; unmatched junction nucleotides: 11. There are 16 residues in the CDR3. The CDR3 protein is CASSLGPSGGSQAQYF. Here the CDR3 DNA reads TGTGCCAGCAGTTTAGGTCCTAGCGGGGGCTCTCAGGCCCAGTACTTC.

The rearrangement joins TRBV3-1 to TRBJ2-3; no definite D call. V was clipped by 0 bases and J by 6 bases, with 7 bases between them. This CDR3 is built from 13 residues. Germline V gene sequence: CDR1 LGHDT, CDR2 YNNKEL (reference sequence). Written as DNA, the CDR3 is TGTGCCAGCAGCCAAGATCCAGTCGATACGCAGTATTTT. Translation: CASSQDPVDTQYF.

This clonotype was detected ten times or more. The chain combines TRBV5-4 with TRBJ1-3, with D tentatively TRBD1 (5 bases). The CDR3 runs 16 residues. Germline V CDR1 and CDR2: SGHNT, YYREEE (reference sequence). Trimming took off 5 bases at V and 0 bases at J, with 15 bases between the two ends. The CDR3 DNA reads as TGTGCCAGCAGTCCCGACAGCTACCGCTCTGGAAACACCATATATTTT. It specifies CASSPDSYRSGNTIYF.

This clonotype was observed many times. This rearrangement joins TRBV7-9 to TRBJ2-4, with D perhaps assigned TRBD1 or TRBD2 (5 bases each). Germline lookup yields CDR1 SEHNR and CDR2 FQNEAQ (reference sequence). The CDR3 contains 15 residues. V was cut by 5 bases and J by 6 bases, with 17 bases left in between. CDR3 nucleotides: TGTGCCAGCAGCCCCCGCGGAAATGGGGGAAACATTCAGTACTTC. Its protein product is CASSPRGNGGNIQYF.

A few counts support this clonotype. V and J are TRBV25-1 and TRBJ2-3, with a weak D call TRBD2 (5 bases). CDR3 size: 12 residues. Germline CDR1 MGHDK, CDR2 SYGVNS. Trimming removed 4 bases at V and 5 bases at J, with 7 bases between. As DNA, the CDR3 is TGTGCCAGCAGTGCGGGGATAGATACGCAGTATTTT. It codes for CASSAGIDTQYF.

This chain connects TRBV20-1 to TRBJ2-7; D possibly corresponds to TRBD1 (6 bases). The germline CDR1 and CDR2 sequences are DFQATT and SNEGSKA (reference sequence). This CDR3 region has 12 residues. Trimming took off 2 bases at V and 7 bases at J, with 12 bases between the two ends. Here the CDR3 DNA reads TGCAGTGCTAGACCCCTAGGGGGAGAGCAGTACTTC. It codes for CSARPLGGEQYF.

The table lists this clonotype with a few counts. The chain recombines TRBV20-1 with TRBJ2-7, with D possibly matching TRBD2 (5 bases). CDR1 is DFQATT, CDR2 SNEGSKA, per germline (reference sequence). The CDR3 is made up of 12 amino acids. Between the trimmed V and J ends, which lost 2 bases and 7 bases, there was a span of 12 bases. The CDR3, as DNA: TGCAGTGCTAGACCCGATTGGAGGGAGCAGTACTTC. Encoded protein: CSARPDWREQYF.

The rearrangement uses TRBV20-1 and TRBJ2-5, with D perhaps matching TRBD2 (6 bases). Germline V gene lookup returns CDR1 DFQATT and CDR2 SNEGSKA (reference sequence). This CDR3 region has 13 residues. Trimming took off 0 bases at V and 3 bases at J, with 8 bases between the two ends. In DNA form, the CDR3 reads TGCAGTGCTAGAGATGTAGCGGAAGAGACCCAGTACTTC. It specifies CSARDVAEETQYF.

The chain uses TRBV7-9 and TRBJ1-1, with D possibly TRBD1 on 5 matching bases. This CDR3 is 14 amino acids long. CDR1 and CDR2 from the germline V gene are SEHNR and FQNEAQ (reference sequence). V gave up 1 base and J gave up 4 bases, with 10 bases separating them. The CDR3 is CASSLGGLTTEAFF. The CDR3 nucleotides read TGTGCCAGCAGCTTAGGGGGCTTAACCACTGAAGCTTTCTTT.

This clonotype was recorded many times. The genes are TRBV5-5 and TRBJ1-6; TRBD1 aligns across 9 bases. J gave up 8 bases and V 5 bases, and 2 bases lay outside the gene matches. The CDR3 totals 13 residues. Germline assignment: CDR1 SGHKS and CDR2 YYEKEE (reference sequence). The CDR3 is CASRWDRDSPLHF. Here the CDR3 DNA reads TGTGCCAGCAGATGGGACAGGGATTCACCCCTCCACTTT.

This sequence joins TRBV7-6 and TRBJ2-7, with 7 bases that match TRBD1. V trimming: 0 bases; J trimming: 2 bases; junction bases outside the gene matches: 4. Looked up from germline, CDR1 is SGHVS and CDR2 is FNYEAQ. The CDR3 extends over 15 amino acids. CDR3 protein: CASSLAPGQTYEQYF. In DNA form, the CDR3 reads TGTGCCAGCAGCTTAGCCCCGGGACAGACCTACGAGCAGTACTTC.

This clonotype was counted ten times or more. V is TRBV6-2 or TRBV6-3 and J is TRBJ1-1; 9 nucleotides line up with TRBD1. CDR3 length: 15 amino acids. The ends lost 5 bases at V and 1 base at J; junction bases unmatched: 5. Germline V lookup: CDR1 MNHEY, CDR2 SVGEGT. CDR3 region: CASSGQGITNTEAFF. The CDR3 nucleotides read TGTGCCAGCAGTGGACAGGGGATTACGAACACTGAAGCTTTCTTT.

The V and J genes are TRBV19 and TRBJ2-1; TRBD1 aligns across 9 bases. This CDR3 region has 18 residues. Germline V CDR1 and CDR2: LNHDA, SQIVND (reference sequence). Losses at the gene ends were 2 bases for V and 6 bases for J; bases not matched to a gene: 14. The CDR3 loop reads CASSITGGDSSTGNEQFF. DNA of the CDR3: TGTGCCAGTAGTATAACAGGGGGCGACTCCTCTACGGGCAATGAGCAGTTCTTC. The full variable domain, completed using reference TRBV19 and TRBJ2-1, is DGGITQSPKYLFRKEGQNVTLSCEQNLNHDAMYWYRQDPGQGLRLIYYSQIVNDFQKGDIAEGYSVSREKKESFPLTVTSAQKNPTAFYLCASSITGGDSSTGNEQFFGPGTRLTVL.

There are many counts of this clonotype. This chain joins TRBV28 and TRBJ1-5, with 7 bases fitting TRBD1. This CDR3 has 13 amino acids. Germline V gene sequence: CDR1 MDHEN, CDR2 SYDVKM. J lost 6 bases, V lost 9 bases, and 8 bases had no gene match. The CDR3 sequence is CASNRDRSQPQHF. The CDR3 nucleotides are TGTGCCAGTAACCGGGACAGATCTCAGCCCCAGCATTTT.

The rearrangement uses TRBV6-2 or TRBV6-3 and TRBJ2-7; no clear D. This CDR3 has 11 residues. The ends were cut back, 5 bases at V and 3 bases at J, with 5 bases in the middle. CDR1 and CDR2 (germline): MNHEY, SVGEGT. The CDR3 nucleotides are TGTGCCAGCAGTACCCACTACGAGCAGTACTTC. Amino acid sequence: CASSTHYEQYF.